This is a list of T cell receptor beta chains from one sample in a study of identical twins. TCRdb reprocessed the 5' RACE reads via MiXCR and lists one record per CDR3 protein. This sample carries hundreds of thousands of distinct CDR3 sequences, just under 9.5% of them seen once, and the ten largest clones take approximately 6.5%. The same specimen was also included in a second study, on yellow fever vaccine responses in identical twins.

The material sequenced was CD8+ T cells sorted from blood. The receptors shown here come from a woman aged 18-29 years in good health. CDR3s leave out the opening cysteine and the closing phenylalanine or tryptophan. The order of the fields is D gene, V gene, J gene, CDR3 protein. A D gene is named only where the DNA matches it firmly.

TRBD1	TRBV7-6	TRBJ2-7	ASSHTDGTDSYEQY
-	TRBV29-1	TRBJ2-7	SVPGFAGYEQY
-	TRBV24-1	TRBJ2-1	ATSDTDQTNSNEQF
-	TRBV12-3/TRBV12-4	TRBJ2-1	ASTPRWGASYNEQF
TRBD1	TRBV20-1	TRBJ2-1	SARVIGDRVEQF
TRBD1	TRBV7-2	TRBJ1-6	ASSFFGTGGGSPLH
-	TRBV19	TRBJ1-1	ASETGGSITEAF
-	TRBV4-1	TRBJ2-2	ASSQGAGPTGELF
TRBD1	TRBV20-1	TRBJ2-3	SARDNLRDRVDTQY
-	TRBV5-1	TRBJ2-1	ASSTTGDKF
TRBD1	TRBV7-9	TRBJ1-6	ASSSRDRDDSPLH
-	TRBV20-1	TRBJ2-3	SAPWGRTDTQY
TRBD2	TRBV4-3	TRBJ2-5	ASSQDAGGGETQY
-	TRBV29-1	TRBJ1-5	SVMLQGYNQPQH
TRBD1	TRBV28	TRBJ1-1	ASSPRTGMDTEAF
-	TRBV27	TRBJ1-5	ASGGNNQPQH
-	TRBV3-1	TRBJ2-7	ASRGLGEQY
-	TRBV12-3/TRBV12-4	TRBJ2-2	VSRNWDTNTGELF
-	TRBV20-1	TRBJ1-1	RGDNPVDTEAF
-	TRBV5-1	TRBJ2-3	ASRPDPDTQY
-	TRBV7-8	TRBJ2-7	ASSLSLTEYEQY
-	TRBV20-1	TRBJ2-1	SGNLGGPAAYNEQF
TRBD2	TRBV4-2	TRBJ2-2	ASSHAGERGELF
TRBD2	TRBV5-8	TRBJ2-5	ASSFGREIGETQY
-	TRBV12-3/TRBV12-4	TRBJ1-1	ASSVTGLLMNTEAF
TRBD1	TRBV7-9	TRBJ1-5	ASSRGQGAGNQPQH
TRBD2	TRBV24-1	TRBJ2-1	ATTSSREWF
-	TRBV5-1	TRBJ2-7	ASSLGGDPPYEQY
-	TRBV7-9	TRBJ2-1	ASSPREQF
-	TRBV20-1	TRBJ1-4	SAPPTVLPGKLF
TRBD2	TRBV4-3	TRBJ2-2	ASSQDGAGTNTGELF
-	TRBV29-1	TRBJ2-2	SVRDKGPRDTGELF
TRBD2	TRBV11-2	TRBJ2-1	ASSPRGGNNEQF
-	TRBV4-1	TRBJ1-1	ASSQLVEGHTEAF
TRBD1	TRBV30	TRBJ1-2	AWKGQVEYGYT
TRBD2	TRBV11-2	TRBJ2-1	ASRQLANSYNEQF
-	TRBV10-3	TRBJ2-1	AISGEGTNEQF
-	TRBV2	TRBJ2-4	ASTPGAANIQY
-	TRBV25-1	TRBJ1-1	ASTDLVSTEAF
-	TRBV27	TRBJ2-1	ASSSLTDYNEQF
TRBD2	TRBV3-1	TRBJ2-2	ASSRTSGGATGELF
-	TRBV7-9	TRBJ2-5	ASSPAGQETQY
-	TRBV7-9	TRBJ2-7	AGSASASYEQY
TRBD2	TRBV9	TRBJ2-7	ASSVSGEPYEQY
-	TRBV20-1	TRBJ2-7	SARDRSAANYEQY
-	TRBV7-9	TRBJ1-6	ASSLAVEPNSPLH
-	TRBV11-2	TRBJ2-3	ASSLDQHTQY
-	TRBV10-3	TRBJ2-3	ATEGGSDPSEDTQY
-	TRBV28	TRBJ1-6	ASSFYPFGDSPLH
TRBD2	TRBV3-1	TRBJ2-7	ASSGPGLAGRRYYEQY
-	TRBV10-3	TRBJ2-3	AIDPSGGSTDTQY
-	TRBV5-1	TRBJ2-1	ASSEGTGLLDEQF
-	TRBV27	TRBJ1-2	ASSLNPGSYGYT
-	TRBV11-2	TRBJ2-7	ASSAEDSFAYEQY
-	TRBV25-1	TRBJ1-1	ASSEYNRVPEAF
TRBD1	TRBV6-1	TRBJ2-7	ASSDGQAPPEQY
-	TRBV3-1	TRBJ1-5	ASSQDTGQPQH